The rows below give T cell receptor beta chains drawn from one sample of a study of beta chain features in type 1 diabetes. Only in-frame clones appear in the TCRdb table, and some are missing; sequencing was by immunoSEQ multiplex PCR. The sample shows 970,000 or so clones, 17% of them seen only once. The sequencing input was naive CD4+ T cells from blood. The receptors were gathered from a woman between 18 and 29 years old in good health. The CDR3 runs from the conserved cysteine through the conserved F or W. A D gene is named only where the DNA matches it firmly. The size entry is marked missing in some rows and otherwise reads once, few, many or a size class.

clone_size | j_call | d_call | v_call | cdr3_aa | cdr3_nt
- | TRBJ2-4 | - | TRBV5-4 | CASSQDRPGRKNIQYF | TGCGCCAGCAGCCAAGATCGGCCAGGGCGAAAAAACATTCAGTACTTC
- | TRBJ2-1 | - | TRBV19 | CASSIEAVVTSFGNEQFF | TGTGCCAGTAGTATTGAAGCGGTAGTAACCAGTTTCGGCAATGAGCAGTTCTTC
few | TRBJ2-2 | TRBD1 | TRBV5-1 | CASGVGTAQTGELFF | TGCGCCAGCGGGGTGGGGACAGCACAGACCGGGGAGCTGTTTTTT
few | TRBJ2-2 | TRBD1 | TRBV6-1 | CASSEGQGVRELFF | TGTGCCAGCAGTGAAGGACAGGGAGTCCGGGAGCTGTTTTTT
few | TRBJ2-2 | - | TRBV2 | CASSEAGELFF | TGTGCCAGCAGTGAGGCCGGGGAGCTGTTTTTT
- | TRBJ2-7 | - | TRBV4-2 | CASSQDLFKGVLSYEQYF | TGTGCCAGCAGCCAAGATTTATTTAAAGGGGTTCTCTCCTACGAGCAGTACTTC
few | TRBJ1-1 | - | TRBV7-9 | CASSLVWGNMNTEAFF | TGTGCCAGCAGCTTAGTCTGGGGAAATATGAACACTGAAGCTTTCTTT
few | TRBJ1-2 | TRBD1 | TRBV7-2 | CASSPGTGAYGYTF | TGTGCCAGCAGCCCCGGGACAGGAGCCTATGGCTACACCTTC
few | TRBJ2-1 | TRBD2 | TRBV7-9 | CASSSQRESEQFF | TGTGCCAGCAGCTCCCAGCGGGAGAGTGAGCAGTTCTTC
few | TRBJ1-2 | - | TRBV28 | CASTSGDKVSNYGYTF | TGTGCCAGCACCTCCGGGGATAAAGTGTCTAACTATGGCTACACCTTC
- | TRBJ1-1 | - | TRBV5-4 | CASSTNTEAFF | TGTGCCAGCAGCACGAACACTGAAGCTTTCTTT
few | TRBJ1-2 | TRBD1 | TRBV27 | CASRRQGDYGYTF | TGTGCGTCTCGCCGGCAGGGGGACTATGGCTACACCTTC
few | TRBJ1-1 | - | TRBV27 | CASSTRRSTSGATEAFF | TGTGCCAGCAGTACGCGCCGGTCCACCTCAGGGGCCACTGAAGCTTTCTTT
- | TRBJ2-1 | TRBD2 | TRBV9 | CASSQDLVASSGRNEQFF | TGTGCCAGCAGCCAAGATCTTGTAGCGTCTAGCGGACGCAATGAGCAGTTCTTC
- | TRBJ2-1 | - | TRBV7-9 | CASSLVGQSTSYNEQFF | TGTGCCAGCAGCTTAGTCGGACAGTCGACCTCCTACAATGAGCAGTTCTTC
few | TRBJ1-5 | - | TRBV15 | CATSRDPGDNQPQHF | TGTGCCACCAGCAGAGATCCGGGGGACAATCAGCCCCAGCATTTT
few | TRBJ2-7 | - | TRBV29-1 | CSVAPGEAYEQYF | TGCAGCGTTGCCCCCGGGGAAGCCTACGAGCAGTACTTC
- | TRBJ2-3 | - | TRBV28 | CASSLNSGTPDPITDTQYF | TGTGCCAGCAGTTTGAACTCAGGGACGCCGGACCCCATCACAGATACGCAGTATTTT
few | TRBJ2-7 | - | TRBV5-1 | CASSLDIGAYGQYF | TGCGCCAGCAGCTTGGATATCGGTGCCTATGGGCAGTACTTC
few | TRBJ2-7 | - | TRBV20-1 | CSARGMDEQYF | TGCAGTGCTCGAGGTATGGACGAGCAGTACTTC
few | TRBJ2-3 | - | TRBV7-2 | CASSRRPREPDTQYF | TGTGCCAGCAGCCGCCGCCCCCGGGAGCCAGATACGCAGTATTTT
few | TRBJ1-2 | - | TRBV7-9 | CASSLATNYGYTF | TGTGCCAGCAGCTTGGCCACAAACTATGGCTACACCTTC
few | TRBJ2-7 | TRBD1 | TRBV5-6 | CASSSPGTGGIVSYEQYF | TGTGCCAGCAGCTCACCCGGGACAGGGGGTATTGTATCCTACGAGCAGTACTTC
- | TRBJ2-1 | - | TRBV15 | CATSRALGVHEQFF | TGTGCCACCAGCAGGGCCCTCGGGGTCCATGAGCAGTTCTTC
- | TRBJ2-1 | - | TRBV19 | CASSISSSNNEQFF | TGTGCCAGTAGTATTAGTAGTTCCAACAATGAGCAGTTCTTC
- | TRBJ2-1 | - | TRBV28 | CASSSELTGEQFF | TGTGCCAGCAGTTCGGAACTAACAGGTGAACAGTTCTTC
- | TRBJ2-2 | - | TRBV7-9 | CASSLVLARTGELFF | TGTGCCAGCAGCTTGGTACTAGCTCGCACCGGGGAGCTGTTTTTT
- | TRBJ2-1 | TRBD2 | TRBV7-3 | CASSKGLNNEQFF | TGTGCCAGCAGCAAGGGACTAAACAATGAGCAGTTCTTC
few | TRBJ1-4 | - | TRBV7-6 | CASSLAPSNEKLFF | TGTGCCAGCAGCTTAGCTCCTTCTAATGAAAAACTGTTTTTT
few | TRBJ2-1 | - | TRBV7-9 | CASSLPSKAGIFYNEQFF | TGTGCCAGCAGCTTACCATCCAAGGCAGGGATCTTTTACAATGAGCAGTTCTTC
- | TRBJ2-7 | - | TRBV28 | CASRIPGQSSYEQYF | TGTGCCAGCAGGATACCCGGTCAGAGCTCCTACGAGCAGTACTTC
- | TRBJ2-7 | - | TRBV10-2 | CASSEVSAPRPYEQYF | TGCGCCAGCAGTGAGGTCTCCGCCCCCAGGCCCTACGAGCAGTACTTC
few | TRBJ1-3 | - | TRBV2 | CASKLGGNTIYF | TGTGCCAGTAAACTGGGTGGAAACACCATATATTTT
few | TRBJ1-2 | TRBD1 | TRBV18 | CASSQKEGADGYTF | TGTGCCAGCTCACAAAAGGAGGGGGCAGATGGCTACACCTTC
- | TRBJ2-7 | TRBD1 | TRBV28 | CASSSTGQSLTYEQYF | TGTGCCAGCAGTTCGACGGGACAGTCCCTAACCTACGAGCAGTACTTC
- | TRBJ1-4 | - | TRBV7-9 | CASSQSGPNAGEKLFF | TGTGCCAGCAGCCAATCGGGACCCAACGCCGGTGAAAAACTGTTTTTT
- | TRBJ2-3 | TRBD2 | TRBV7-9 | CASSPRGPSGRDTDTQYF | TGTGCCAGCAGCCCCCGAGGCCCTAGCGGGAGAGACACAGATACGCAGTATTTT
- | TRBJ2-4 | - | TRBV4-1 | CASSPVGVKNIQYF | TGCGCCAGCAGCCCCGTGGGGGTCAAAAACATTCAGTACTTC
- | TRBJ1-1 | - | TRBV6-5 | CASRGGTEAFF | TGTGCCAGCAGAGGGGGGACTGAAGCTTTCTTT
few | TRBJ2-1 | - | TRBV20-1 | CSAPQAVGQFF | TGCAGTGCTCCACAGGCAGTGGGGCAGTTCTTC
- | TRBJ2-3 | - | TRBV7-3 | CASSLRSPSTISDTQYF | TGTGCCAGCAGCTTACGCTCTCCCAGCACCATCTCAGATACGCAGTATTTT
- | TRBJ2-3 | - | TRBV27 | CASSSKRGLGGRYDTQYF | TGTGCCAGCAGTTCTAAACGGGGGCTCGGGGGCCGGTACGATACGCAGTATTTT
few | TRBJ1-2 | TRBD1 | TRBV7-2 | CASSLVWDRGNGYTF | TGTGCCAGCAGCTTAGTATGGGACAGGGGAAATGGCTACACCTTC
few | TRBJ2-1 | TRBD2 | TRBV7-8 | CASSSGLGPGTSGSRGYNEQFF | TGTGCCAGCAGCTCAGGACTAGGTCCCGGGACTAGCGGGAGTAGGGGCTACAATGAGCAGTTCTTC
few | TRBJ2-1 | TRBD2 | TRBV27 | CASRHSGRAYNEQFF | TGTGCCAGCAGGCATAGCGGGAGGGCCTACAATGAGCAGTTCTTC
few | TRBJ2-1 | TRBD1 | TRBV19 | CASRQRDRASNEQFF | TGTGCCAGTAGACAACGGGACAGGGCGTCCAATGAGCAGTTCTTC
few | TRBJ2-1 | - | TRBV7-3 | CASSLSGRLFF | TGTGCCAGCAGCTTAAGCGGAAGACTGTTCTTC
once | TRBJ1-5 | TRBD1 | TRBV4-3 | CASSQGYTGGRQPQHF | TGCGCCAGCAGCCAAGGGTACACAGGGGGGCGGCAGCCCCAGCATTTT
- | TRBJ2-3 | - | TRBV6-4 | CASSDSGGASTDTQYF | TGTGCCAGCAGTGACTCCGGCGGGGCAAGCACAGATACGCAGTATTTT
- | TRBJ2-1 | - | TRBV5-1 | CASSLEVGPREQFF | TGCGCCAGCAGCTTGGAGGTGGGCCCTCGGGAGCAGTTCTTC
few | TRBJ1-1 | - | TRBV5-6 | CASSLVRSGTKNTEAFF | TGTGCCAGCAGCTTGGTTCGTTCCGGGACGAAGAACACTGAAGCTTTCTTT
- | TRBJ2-1 | TRBD2 | TRBV11-1 | CASSENGGVNEQFF | TGTGCCAGCAGCGAAAACGGGGGGGTAAATGAGCAGTTCTTC
few | TRBJ1-1 | TRBD1 | TRBV18 | CASSPPGQGGTEAFF | TGTGCCAGCTCTCCGCCGGGACAGGGGGGGACTGAAGCTTTCTTT
few | TRBJ2-5 | - | TRBV28 | CASSLLETQYF | TGTGCCAGCAGTTTATTAGAGACCCAGTACTTC
- | TRBJ1-2 | - | TRBV5-6 | CASSLGRRLRVGYGYTF | TGTGCCAGCAGCTTGGGTCGCCGGCTAAGAGTCGGCTATGGCTACACCTTC
- | TRBJ2-5 | - | TRBV15 | CATSRDFWGPQETQYF | TGTGCCACCAGCAGAGATTTTTGGGGCCCACAAGAGACCCAGTACTTC
- | TRBJ2-3 | - | TRBV7-3 | CASSLKGWDTQYF | TGTGCCAGCAGCTTAAAAGGGTGGGATACGCAGTATTTT
- | TRBJ1-1 | TRBD1 | TRBV6-6 | CASSGDSRFMNTEAFF | TGTGCCAGCAGTGGGGACAGCCGATTTATGAACACTGAAGCTTTCTTT
few | TRBJ1-2 | TRBD1 | TRBV10-3 | CAISGRGGALDYGYTF | TGTGCCATCAGTGGGCGAGGGGGCGCCCTGGACTATGGCTACACCTTC